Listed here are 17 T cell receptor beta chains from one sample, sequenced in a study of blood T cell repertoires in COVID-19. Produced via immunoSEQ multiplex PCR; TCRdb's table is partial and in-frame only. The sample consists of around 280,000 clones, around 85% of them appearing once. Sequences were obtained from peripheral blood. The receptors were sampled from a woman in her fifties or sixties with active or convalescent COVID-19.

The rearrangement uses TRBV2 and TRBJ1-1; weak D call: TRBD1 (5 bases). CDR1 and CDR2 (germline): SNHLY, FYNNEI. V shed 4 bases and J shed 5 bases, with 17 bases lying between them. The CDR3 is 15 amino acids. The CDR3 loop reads CASSVRGTGQTEAFF. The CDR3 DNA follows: TGTGCCAGCAGTGTGCGGGGGACCGGCCAGACTGAAGCTTTCTTT.

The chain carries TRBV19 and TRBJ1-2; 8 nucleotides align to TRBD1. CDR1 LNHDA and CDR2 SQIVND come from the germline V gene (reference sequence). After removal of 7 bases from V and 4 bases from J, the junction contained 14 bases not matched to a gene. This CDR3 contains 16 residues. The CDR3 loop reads CASNPLQGAMIYGYTF. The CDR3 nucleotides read TGTGCCAGTAACCCCCTGCAGGGGGCCATGATCTATGGCTACACCTTC.

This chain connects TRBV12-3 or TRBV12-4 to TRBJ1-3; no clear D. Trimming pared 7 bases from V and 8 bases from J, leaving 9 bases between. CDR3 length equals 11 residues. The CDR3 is CASTNRDTIYF. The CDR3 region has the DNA TGTGCCAGCACGAACCGGGACACCATATATTTT.

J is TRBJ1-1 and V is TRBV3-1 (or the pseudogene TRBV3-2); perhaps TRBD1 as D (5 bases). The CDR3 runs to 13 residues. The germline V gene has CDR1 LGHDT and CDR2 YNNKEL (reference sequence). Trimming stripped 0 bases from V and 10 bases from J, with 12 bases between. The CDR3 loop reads CASSQDQRGRAFF. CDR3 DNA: TGTGCCAGCAGCCAAGATCAGCGGGGCCGAGCTTTCTTT.

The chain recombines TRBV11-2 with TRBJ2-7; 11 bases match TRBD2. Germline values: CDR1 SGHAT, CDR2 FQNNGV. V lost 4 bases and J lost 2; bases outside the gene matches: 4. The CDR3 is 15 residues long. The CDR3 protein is CASSWGLAVTYEQYF. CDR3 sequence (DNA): TGTGCCAGCAGCTGGGGACTAGCGGTGACCTACGAGCAGTACTTC.

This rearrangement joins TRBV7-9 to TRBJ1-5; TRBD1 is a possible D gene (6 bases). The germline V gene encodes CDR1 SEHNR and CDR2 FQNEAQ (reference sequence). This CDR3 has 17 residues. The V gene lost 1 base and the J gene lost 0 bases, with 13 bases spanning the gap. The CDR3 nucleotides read TGTGCCAGCAGCTTAGTAGGCAGGGGAAATAGCAATCAGCCCCAGCATTTT. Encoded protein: CASSLVGRGNSNQPQHF.

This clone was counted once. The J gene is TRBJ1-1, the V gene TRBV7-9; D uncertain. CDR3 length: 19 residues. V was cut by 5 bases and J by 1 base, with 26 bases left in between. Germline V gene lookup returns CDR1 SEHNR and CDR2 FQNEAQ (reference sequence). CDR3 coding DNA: TGTGCCAGCAGCCCCAAAAGCTCCAGGTTCCACCGTGGGAACACTGAAGCTTTCTTT. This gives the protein CASSPKSSRFHRGNTEAFF.

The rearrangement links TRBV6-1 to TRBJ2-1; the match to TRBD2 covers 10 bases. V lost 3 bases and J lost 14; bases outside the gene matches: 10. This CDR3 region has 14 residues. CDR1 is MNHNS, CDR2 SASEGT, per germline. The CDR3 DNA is TGTGCCAGCAGTGAGCTAGCGGGAGAGGGAAGGGAGTTCTTC. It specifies CASSELAGEGREFF.

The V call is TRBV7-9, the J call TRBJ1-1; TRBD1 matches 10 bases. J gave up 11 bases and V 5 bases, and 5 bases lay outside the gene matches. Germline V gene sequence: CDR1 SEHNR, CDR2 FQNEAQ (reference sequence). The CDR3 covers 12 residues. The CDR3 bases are TGTGCCAGCAGCAAAGGACAGGGGGTGGCTTTCTTT. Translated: CASSKGQGVAFF.

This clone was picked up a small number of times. The CDR3: CASRWTATNYGYTF. In nucleotides, the CDR3 is TGTGCCAGCAGGTGGACAGCGACTAACTATGGCTACACCTTC. This chain uses TRBV6-5 with TRBJ1-2; D is possibly TRBD1 (6 bases). The CDR3 spans 14 residues. Trimming stripped 6 bases from V and 0 bases from J, with 11 bases between. CDR1 is MNHEY and CDR2 is SVGAGI in the germline V gene.

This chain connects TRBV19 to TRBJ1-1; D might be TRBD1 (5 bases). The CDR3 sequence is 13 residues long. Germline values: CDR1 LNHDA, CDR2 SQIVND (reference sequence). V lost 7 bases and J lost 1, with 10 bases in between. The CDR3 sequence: CASKGVGNTEAFF. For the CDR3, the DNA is TGTGCCAGTAAAGGGGTCGGGAACACTGAAGCTTTCTTT.

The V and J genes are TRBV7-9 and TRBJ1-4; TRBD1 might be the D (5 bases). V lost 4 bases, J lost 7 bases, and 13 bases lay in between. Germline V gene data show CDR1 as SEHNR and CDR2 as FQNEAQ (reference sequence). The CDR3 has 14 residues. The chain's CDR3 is CASSSGVAAEKLFF. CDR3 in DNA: TGTGCCAGCAGCTCGGGGGTGGCAGCTGAAAAACTGTTTTTT.

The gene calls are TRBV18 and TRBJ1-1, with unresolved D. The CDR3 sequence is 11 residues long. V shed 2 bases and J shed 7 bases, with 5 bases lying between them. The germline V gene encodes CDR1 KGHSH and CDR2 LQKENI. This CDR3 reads CASSPNGEAFF. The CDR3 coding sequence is TGTGCCAGCTCACCAAACGGTGAAGCTTTCTTT. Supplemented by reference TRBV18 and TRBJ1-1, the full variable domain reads NAGVMQNPRHLVRRRGQEARLRCSPMKGHSHVYWYRQLPEEGLKFMVYLQKENIIDESGMPKERFSAEFPKEGPSILRIQQVVRGDSAAYFCASSPNGEAFFGQGTRLTVV.

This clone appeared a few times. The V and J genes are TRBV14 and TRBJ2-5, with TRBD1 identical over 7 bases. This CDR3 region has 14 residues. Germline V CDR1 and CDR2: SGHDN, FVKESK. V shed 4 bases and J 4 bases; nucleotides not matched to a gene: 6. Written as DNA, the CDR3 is TGTGCCAGCAGCCCGTACAGGGGTAGAGAGACCCAGTACTTC. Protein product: CASSPYRGRETQYF.

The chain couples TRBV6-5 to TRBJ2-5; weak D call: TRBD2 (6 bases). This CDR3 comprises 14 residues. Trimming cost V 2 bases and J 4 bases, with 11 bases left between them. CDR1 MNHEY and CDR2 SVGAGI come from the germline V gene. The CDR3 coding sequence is TGTGCCAGCAGTTACCAGGGAGGTGGAGAGACCCAGTACTTC. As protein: CASSYQGGGETQYF.

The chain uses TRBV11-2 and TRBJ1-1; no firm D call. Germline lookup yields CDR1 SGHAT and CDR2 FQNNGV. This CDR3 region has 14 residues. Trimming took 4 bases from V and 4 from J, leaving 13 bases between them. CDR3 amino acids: CASSSGWLSTEAFF. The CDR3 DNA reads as TGTGCCAGCAGCTCGGGGTGGTTGAGCACTGAAGCTTTCTTT.

The CDR3 spells CASSWDRSYGYTF. CDR3 DNA: TGTGCCAGCAGCTGGGACAGATCGTATGGCTACACCTTC. The chain combines TRBV6-5 with TRBJ1-2; the match to TRBD1 covers 7 bases. Unmatched junction bases numbered 6, after V lost 6 bases and J lost 5 bases. Looked up from germline, CDR1 is MNHEY and CDR2 is SVGAGI. The CDR3 totals 13 residues.